These 25 T cell receptor beta chains came from one sample sequenced in a study of early T cells in non-severe SARS-CoV-2 infection (dated by TCRdb to about 2021). Library preparation employed 5' RACE. Sequencing used a NextSeq 500. Starting from the raw public reads, TCRdb applied fastp trimming at Q25, assembled clones with MiXCR and retained in-frame beta chains. Merged by CDR3 protein, the rows form single entries marked with the most common genes and DNA. This sample is represented by fewer than 75,000 distinct CDR3 sequences; around 20% of them were singletons. 15% to 20% of the sample is in the top ten clones. The sample was whole blood, taken at baseline. The receptors shown here come from an adult who was a healthcare worker with PCR-confirmed SARS-CoV-2 infection or an uninfected control (not recorded which).

This chain joins TRBV6-5 and TRBJ2-3; D is ambiguous. The V end lost 8 bases, the J end lost 0 bases, and 9 bases lay between the germline ends. CDR1 is MNHEY, CDR2 SVGAGI, per germline. This CDR3 is 13 amino acids long. The CDR3 sequence: CASRRGSTDTQYF. CDR3 nucleotides: TGTGCCAGCCGGCGAGGCAGCACAGATACGCAGTATTTT.

The chain carries TRBV6-2 or TRBV6-3 and TRBJ2-7; D is undetermined. The CDR3 runs 11 residues. Germline V lookup: CDR1 MNHEY, CDR2 SVGEGT. The germline V and J ends were trimmed by 2 bases and 7 bases, with 6 bases remaining between them. The CDR3 DNA reads as TGTGCCAGCAGTTACCTCAGAGAGCAGTACTTC. Translation: CASSYLREQYF.

In its sample, this clonotype was seen a few times. The chain carries TRBV7-9 and TRBJ1-2; D might be TRBD1 (5 bases). The CDR3 totals 13 residues. V shed 0 bases and J shed 6 bases, with 8 bases lying between them. Germline loops: CDR1 SEHNR, CDR2 FQNEAQ (reference sequence). CDR3 residues: CASSLAGDHGYTF. The CDR3 region has the DNA TGTGCCAGCAGCTTAGCCGGGGACCATGGCTACACCTTC.

V usage is TRBV7-8 and J usage is TRBJ1-4; D perhaps matches TRBD1 (5 bases). V gave up 11 bases and J gave up 7 bases, with 20 bases separating them. Germline V gene data show CDR1 as SGHVS and CDR2 as FQNEAQ. The CDR3 extends over 14 amino acids. The CDR3 nucleotides read TGTGCCTATGGGTTCAAGGGGACCTTTGAAAAACTGTTTTTT. It is translated as CAYGFKGTFEKLFF.

In its sample, this clonotype was seen a few times. The chain links TRBV3-1 to TRBJ1-1; D call uncertain. Trimming removed 2 bases at V and 5 bases at J, with 12 bases between. The CDR3 runs to 14 residues. The germline gives CDR1 LGHDT, CDR2 YNNKEL (reference sequence). In nucleotides, the CDR3 is TGTGCCAGCAGCCAATCCGGAGGGAGGACTGAAGCTTTCTTT. Translated, it gives CASSQSGGRTEAFF. Filled out from reference TRBV3-1 and TRBJ1-1, the complete variable domain reads DTAVSQTPKYLVTQMGNDKSIKCEQNLGHDTMYWYKQDSKKFLKIMFSYNNKELIINETVPNRFSPKSPDKAHLNLHINSLELGDSAVYFCASSQSGGRTEAFFGQGTRLTVV.

This clonotype has more than one count but fewer than ten. The chain carries TRBV15 and TRBJ2-7, with a tentative D call TRBD1 (5 bases). The germline gives CDR1 LNHNV, CDR2 YYDKDF (reference sequence). The CDR3 contains 16 residues. V lost 0 bases to trimming and J lost 3 bases, with 15 bases between them. As DNA, the CDR3 is TGTGCCACCAGCAGAGATCTGGCAGGACAAGGCTACGAGCAGTACTTC. The encoded protein is CATSRDLAGQGYEQYF. Full variable domain (outside the CDR3, taken from reference TRBV15 and TRBJ2-7): DAMVIQNPRYQVTQFGKPVTLSCSQTLNHNVMYWYQQKSSQAPKLLFHYYDKDFNNEADTPDNFQSRRPNTSFCFLDIRSPGLGDTAMYLCATSRDLAGQGYEQYFGPGTRLTVT.

This clonotype was counted at least ten times. The chain carries TRBV11-2 and TRBJ1-1, with D uncertain. The CDR3 runs 11 residues. V lost 3 bases, J lost 7 bases, and 6 bases lay in between. The germline CDR1 and CDR2 sequences are SGHAT and FQNNGV. The CDR3 region has the DNA TGTGCCAGCAGCTTGGTCGGTGAAGCTTTCTTT. Translated, it gives CASSLVGEAFF.

This clonotype appeared once. J is TRBJ2-1 and V is TRBV5-4; 7 positions agree with TRBD1. The trim removed 2 bases at V and 1 base at J, leaving 9 bases unmatched. The V gene's germline CDR1 is SGHNT and CDR2 YYREEE (reference sequence). There are 17 residues in the CDR3. DNA for the CDR3: TGTGCCAGCAGCTTAGATAGAGGGGGCCTATCCTACAATGAGCAGTTCTTC. It specifies CASSLDRGGLSYNEQFF. Variable domain in full (rest from reference TRBV5-4 and TRBJ2-1): ETGVTQSPTHLIKTRGQQVTLRCSSQSGHNTVSWYQQALGQGPQFIFQYYREEENGRGNFPPRFSGLQFPNYSSELNVNALELDDSALYLCASSLDRGGLSYNEQFFGPGTRLTVL.

This chain links TRBV29-1 with TRBJ2-3, with D uncertain. The CDR3 sequence is 11 residues long. V was shortened by 8 bases and J by 6 bases, with 12 bases between the two germline ends. CDR1 and CDR2 (germline): SQVTM, ANQGSEA. CDR3 residues: CSPFAGDTQYF. DNA for the CDR3: TGCAGCCCCTTCGCCGGGGATACGCAGTATTTT.

This clonotype occurred many times. This chain connects TRBV5-1 to TRBJ2-7; D is unclear. Germline loops: CDR1 SGHRS, CDR2 YFSETQ. V was clipped by 6 bases and J by 1 base, with 14 bases between them. This CDR3 region has 14 residues. CDR3 coding DNA: TGCGCCAGCAAACCCCATTGGGAATCCTACGAGCAGTACTTC. Amino acids: CASKPHWESYEQYF.

This clonotype was picked up a small number of times. The chain uses TRBV20-1 and TRBJ2-7, with D perhaps TRBD1 (6 bases). Germline V CDR1 and CDR2: DFQATT, SNEGSKA (reference sequence). This CDR3 spans 14 amino acids. The V gene lost 0 bases and the J gene lost 2 bases, with 11 bases spanning the gap. The CDR3 nucleotides read TGCAGTGCTAGAGATCCATGGGGGCCCTACGAGCAGTACTTC. Protein sequence: CSARDPWGPYEQYF.

This clonotype was recorded a few times. The chain is built from TRBV20-1 and TRBJ2-5; TRBD1 matches 10 bases. Germline CDR1 DFQATT, CDR2 SNEGSKA (reference sequence). There are 14 residues in the CDR3. The trim removed 5 bases at V and 4 bases at J, leaving 7 bases unmatched. The chain's CDR3 is CSAVDRGIRETQYF. CDR3 nucleotides: TGCAGTGCTGTGGACAGGGGGATCCGAGAGACCCAGTACTTC.

As for this clonotype: One end of the junction fails to match germline, which may point to a read error. V gene TRBV3-1 combines with J gene TRBJ1-1; 7 bases line up with TRBD1. CDR3 length: 13 amino acids. Germline V gene sequence: CDR1 LGHDT, CDR2 YNNKEL (reference sequence). The CDR3 nucleotides read TGTGCCAGCAGTCAAGACAGGGTAGCTGAAGCTTTCTTT. Protein: CASSQDRVAEAFF.

The chain has TRBV3-1 and TRBJ1-2; a weak D match, TRBD1 (6 bases). CDR1 and CDR2 (germline): LGHDT, YNNKEL (reference sequence). The CDR3 is 17 residues long. Trimming left V 0 bases short and J 3 bases short, with 17 bases between. In nucleotides, the CDR3 is TGTGCCAGCAGCCAAGAGCCCGGCAGGGGAGGCGACTATGGCTACACCTTC. Amino acids: CASSQEPGRGGDYGYTF.

This clonotype was counted a few times. This chain joins TRBV2 and TRBJ2-1; unclear D gene. CDR3 length equals 11 residues. The V gene's germline CDR1 is SNHLY and CDR2 FYNNEI. Between the trimmed V and J ends, which lost 1 base and 8 bases, there was a span of 3 bases. The CDR3 protein is CASSEVYEQFF. CDR3 in DNA: TGTGCCAGCAGTGAAGTCTATGAGCAGTTCTTC.

The sample holds many counts of this clonotype. The rearrangement joins TRBV6-6 to TRBJ1-1; D not resolved. The CDR3 loop spans 13 amino acids. The germline CDR1 and CDR2 sequences are MNHNY and SVGAGI (reference sequence). The V gene lost 2 bases and the J gene lost 5 bases, with 9 bases spanning the gap. The CDR3 coding sequence is TGTGCCAGCAGTTACCCTCGGGGTACTGAAGCTTTCTTT. This translates into CASSYPRGTEAFF.

This clonotype was counted ten times or more. For the CDR3, the DNA is TGTGCCAGCAGCCAAGGCGGGAGGATGAACACTGAAGCTTTCTTT. Translation: CASSQGGRMNTEAFF. This sequence joins TRBV4-2 and TRBJ1-1; D is unclear. Per the germline V gene, CDR1 is LGHNA and CDR2 is YNFKEQ. V was trimmed by 1 base and J by 0 bases, leaving 9 bases between them. This CDR3 has 15 amino acids.

The chain combines TRBV18 with TRBJ2-3; either TRBD1 or TRBD2 may fit D (5 bases each). V lost 2 bases and J lost 4, with 13 bases in between. Germline V gene lookup returns CDR1 KGHSH and CDR2 LQKENI. The CDR3 is made up of 15 amino acids. The CDR3 here is CASSPIALGADTQYF. In DNA form, the CDR3 reads TGTGCCAGCTCACCAATCGCCCTGGGGGCAGATACGCAGTATTTT.

This chain uses TRBV6-1 with TRBJ2-3; D uncertain. Trimming cost V 2 bases and J 3 bases, with 9 bases left between them. Germline V CDR1 and CDR2: MNHNS, SASEGT. The CDR3 contains 14 residues. The CDR3 coding sequence is TGTGCCAGCAGTGAAAATTGGGGAACAGATACGCAGTATTTT. It translates to CASSENWGTDTQYF.

This clonotype appeared many times. The chain links TRBV3-1 to TRBJ2-2, with a weak D call TRBD1 (6 bases). Between the trimmed V and J ends, which lost 10 bases and 0 bases, there was a span of 12 bases. Germline loops: CDR1 LGHDT, CDR2 YNNKEL (reference sequence). The CDR3 consists of 14 residues. The CDR3 bases are TGTGCCACCCAACAGGGAGCGAACACCGGGGAGCTGTTTTTT. Protein sequence: CATQQGANTGELFF.

V is TRBV3-1 and J is TRBJ2-7, with unresolved D. CDR1 and CDR2 (germline): LGHDT, YNNKEL (reference sequence). V gave up 1 base and J gave up 4 bases, with 11 bases separating them. This CDR3 is 14 amino acids long. This CDR3 is CASSQAPRAYEQYF. The CDR3 DNA follows: TGTGCCAGCAGCCAAGCCCCCAGAGCGTACGAGCAGTACTTC.

This chain uses TRBV18 with TRBJ1-5, with a possible D match to TRBD1 (5 bases). Trimming stripped 4 bases from V and 2 bases from J, with 15 bases between. CDR1 and CDR2 from the germline V gene are KGHSH and LQKENI. CDR3 size: 16 residues. In nucleotides, the CDR3 is TGTGCCAGCTCACAGGCTACAGGCGAACGCAATCAGCCCCAGCATTTT. The encoded protein is CASSQATGERNQPQHF. The full variable domain, with the rest looked up from reference TRBV18 and TRBJ1-5, is NAGVMQNPRHLVRRRGQEARLRCSPMKGHSHVYWYRQLPEEGLKFMVYLQKENIIDESGMPKERFSAEFPKEGPSILRIQQVVRGDSAAYFCASSQATGERNQPQHFGDGTRLSIL.

The V and J genes are TRBV3-1 and TRBJ2-3, with D perhaps TRBD2 (6 bases). CDR1 is LGHDT, CDR2 YNNKEL, per germline (reference sequence). This CDR3 is 16 amino acids long. V was cut by 0 bases and J by 1 base, with 11 bases left in between. Here the CDR3 DNA reads TGTGCCAGCAGCCAAGAGACGGGCGGGGGCACAGATACGCAGTATTTT. As protein: CASSQETGGGTDTQYF.

The chain employs TRBV29-1 and TRBJ1-4; unclear D gene. The germline V and J ends were trimmed by 4 bases and 8 bases, with 8 bases remaining between them. This CDR3 is built from 11 residues. Per germline, CDR1 SQVTM and CDR2 ANQGSEA. CDR3 protein: CSVVEAEKLFF. For the CDR3, the DNA is TGCAGCGTTGTGGAGGCCGAAAAACTGTTTTTT.

This sequence joins TRBV19 and TRBJ2-5, with 9 bases aligning to TRBD1. Germline V gene data show CDR1 as LNHDA and CDR2 as SQIVND (reference sequence). Trimming removed 3 bases from V and 2 bases from J; junction bases left unmatched: 4. The CDR3 is made up of 15 amino acids. In nucleotides, the CDR3 is TGTGCCAGTAGTATGGGGACAGGGCCACAAGAGACCCAGTACTTC. Translating it yields CASSMGTGPQETQYF.